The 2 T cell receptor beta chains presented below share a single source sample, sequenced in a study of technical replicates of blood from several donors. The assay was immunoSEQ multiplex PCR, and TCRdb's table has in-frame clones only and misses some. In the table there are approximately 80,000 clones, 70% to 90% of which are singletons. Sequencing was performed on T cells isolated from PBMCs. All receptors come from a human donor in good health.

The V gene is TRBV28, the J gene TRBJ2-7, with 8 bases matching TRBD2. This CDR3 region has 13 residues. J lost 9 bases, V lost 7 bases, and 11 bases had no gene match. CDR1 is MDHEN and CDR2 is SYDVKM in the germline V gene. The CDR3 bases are TGTGCCAGCACCCAAGGGACTGCGGGAGGGCAGTACTTC. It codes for CASTQGTAGGQYF.

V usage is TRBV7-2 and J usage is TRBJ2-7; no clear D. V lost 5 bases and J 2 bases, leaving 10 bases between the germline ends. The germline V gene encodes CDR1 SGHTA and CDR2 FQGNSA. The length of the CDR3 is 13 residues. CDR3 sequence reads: CASSPGGTYEQYF. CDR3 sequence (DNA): TGTGCCAGCAGCCCTGGCGGAACCTACGAGCAGTACTTC.